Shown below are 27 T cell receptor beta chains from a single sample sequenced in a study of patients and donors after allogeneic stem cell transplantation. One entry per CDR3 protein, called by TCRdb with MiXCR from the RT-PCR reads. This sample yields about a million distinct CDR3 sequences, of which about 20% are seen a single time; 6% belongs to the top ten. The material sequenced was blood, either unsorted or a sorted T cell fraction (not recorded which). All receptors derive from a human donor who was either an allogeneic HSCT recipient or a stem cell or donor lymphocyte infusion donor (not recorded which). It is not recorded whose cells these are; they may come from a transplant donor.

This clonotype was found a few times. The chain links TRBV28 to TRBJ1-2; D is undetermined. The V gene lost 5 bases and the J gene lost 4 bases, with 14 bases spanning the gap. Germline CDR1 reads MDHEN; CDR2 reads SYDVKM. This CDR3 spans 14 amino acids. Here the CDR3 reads CASSPMADIYGYTF. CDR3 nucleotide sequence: TGTGCCAGCAGTCCCATGGCGGATATCTATGGCTACACCTTC.

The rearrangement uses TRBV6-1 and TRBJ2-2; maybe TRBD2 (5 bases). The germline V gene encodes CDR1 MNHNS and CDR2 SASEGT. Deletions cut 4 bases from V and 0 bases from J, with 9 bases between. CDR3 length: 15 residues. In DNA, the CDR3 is TGTGCCAGCAGTGGTAGCGCCGCGAACACCGGGGAGCTGTTTTTT. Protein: CASSGSAANTGELFF.

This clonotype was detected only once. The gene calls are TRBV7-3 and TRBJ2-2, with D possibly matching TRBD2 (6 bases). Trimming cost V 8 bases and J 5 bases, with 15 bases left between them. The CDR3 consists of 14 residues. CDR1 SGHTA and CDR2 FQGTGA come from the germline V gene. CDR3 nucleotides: TGTGCCAGCTCCAGACTAGTACGGACCGGGGAGCTGTTTTTT. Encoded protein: CASSRLVRTGELFF.

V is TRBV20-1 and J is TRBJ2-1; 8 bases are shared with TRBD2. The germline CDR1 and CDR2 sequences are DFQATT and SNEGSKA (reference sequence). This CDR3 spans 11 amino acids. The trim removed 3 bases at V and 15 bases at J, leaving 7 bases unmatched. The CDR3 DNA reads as TGCAGTGCTAGTGGCCGGGAGGGGTTGTTCTTC. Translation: CSASGREGLFF.

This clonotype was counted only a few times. CDR3 DNA: TGTGCCAGCAGTTTACGACAGGGGTTATCCTATGGCTACACCTTC. This encodes CASSLRQGLSYGYTF. The rearrangement joins TRBV27 to TRBJ1-2, with TRBD1 matching over 8 bases. The trim removed 2 bases at V and 4 bases at J, leaving 6 bases unmatched. The germline gives CDR1 MNHEY, CDR2 SMNVEV (reference sequence). This CDR3 has 15 residues.

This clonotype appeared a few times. In DNA, the CDR3 is TGCAGTGCACACCCCTATTTGGGGAACCAAGAGACCCAGTACTTC. Protein sequence: CSAHPYLGNQETQYF. This chain uses TRBV20-1 with TRBJ2-5; D is uncertain. V was clipped by 6 bases and J by 0 bases, with 17 bases between them. CDR3 length equals 15 residues. Germline lookup yields CDR1 DFQATT and CDR2 SNEGSKA (reference sequence).

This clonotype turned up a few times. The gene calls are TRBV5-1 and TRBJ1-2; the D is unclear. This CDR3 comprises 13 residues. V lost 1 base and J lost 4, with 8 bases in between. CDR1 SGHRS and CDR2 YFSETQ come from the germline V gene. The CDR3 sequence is CASSLNGPYGYTF. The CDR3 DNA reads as TGCGCCAGCAGCTTGAACGGTCCCTATGGCTACACCTTC.

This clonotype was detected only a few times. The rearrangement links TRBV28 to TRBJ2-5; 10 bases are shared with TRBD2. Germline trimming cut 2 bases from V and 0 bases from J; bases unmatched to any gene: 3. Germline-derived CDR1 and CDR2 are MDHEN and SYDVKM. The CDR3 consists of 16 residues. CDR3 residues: CASSLGGLADQETQYF. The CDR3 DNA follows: TGTGCCAGCAGTTTAGGCGGACTAGCGGACCAAGAGACCCAGTACTTC.

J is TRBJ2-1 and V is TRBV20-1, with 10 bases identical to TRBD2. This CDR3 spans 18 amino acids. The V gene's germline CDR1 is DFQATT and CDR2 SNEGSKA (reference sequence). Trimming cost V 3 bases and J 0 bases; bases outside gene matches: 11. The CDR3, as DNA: TGCAGTGCTAGTGTGTCGCTAGCGGGAGTAGACTCCTACAATGAGCAGTTCTTC. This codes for CSASVSLAGVDSYNEQFF.

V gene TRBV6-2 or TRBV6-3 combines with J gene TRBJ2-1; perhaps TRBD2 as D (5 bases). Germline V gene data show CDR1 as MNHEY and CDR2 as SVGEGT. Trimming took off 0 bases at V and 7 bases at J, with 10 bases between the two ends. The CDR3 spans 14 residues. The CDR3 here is CASSYSPRANEQFF. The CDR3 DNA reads TGTGCCAGCAGTTACTCGCCGAGGGCAAATGAGCAGTTCTTC.

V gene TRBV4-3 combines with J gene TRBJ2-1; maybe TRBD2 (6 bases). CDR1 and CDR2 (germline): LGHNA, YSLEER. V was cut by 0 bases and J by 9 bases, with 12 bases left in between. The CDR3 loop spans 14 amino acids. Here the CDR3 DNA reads TGCGCCAGCAGCCAAGAGGGGCGGGGTGCTGAGCAGTTCTTC. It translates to CASSQEGRGAEQFF.

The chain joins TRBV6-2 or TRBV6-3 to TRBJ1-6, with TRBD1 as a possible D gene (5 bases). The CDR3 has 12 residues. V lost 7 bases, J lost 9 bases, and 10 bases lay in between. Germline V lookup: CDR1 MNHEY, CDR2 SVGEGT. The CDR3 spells CASTQRGSPLHF. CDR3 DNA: TGTGCCAGCACACAAAGGGGTTCACCCCTCCACTTT.

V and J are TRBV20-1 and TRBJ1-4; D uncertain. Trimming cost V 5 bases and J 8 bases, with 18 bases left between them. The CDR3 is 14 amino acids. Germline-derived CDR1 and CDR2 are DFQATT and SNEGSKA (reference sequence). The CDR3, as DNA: TGCAGTGCTTTTATAGGAGCTACGGACGAAAAACTGTTTTTT. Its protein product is CSAFIGATDEKLFF.

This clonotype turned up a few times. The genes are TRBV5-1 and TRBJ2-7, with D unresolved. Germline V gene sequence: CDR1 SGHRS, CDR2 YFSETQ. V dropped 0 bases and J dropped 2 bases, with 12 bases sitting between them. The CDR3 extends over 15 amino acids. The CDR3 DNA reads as TGCGCCAGCAGCTTGGAATCGGATTTCACCTACGAGCAGTACTTC. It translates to CASSLESDFTYEQYF. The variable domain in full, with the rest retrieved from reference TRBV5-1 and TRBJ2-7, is KAGVTQTPRYLIKTRGQQVTLSCSPISGHRSVSWYQQTPGQGLQFLFEYFSETQRNKGNFPGRFSGRQFSNSRSEMNVSTLELGDSALYLCASSLESDFTYEQYFGPGTRLTVT.

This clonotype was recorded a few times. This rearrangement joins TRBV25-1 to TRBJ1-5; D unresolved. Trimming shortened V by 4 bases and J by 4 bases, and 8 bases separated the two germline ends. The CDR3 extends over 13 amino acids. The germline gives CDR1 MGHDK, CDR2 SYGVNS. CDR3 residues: CASSGSQNQPQHF. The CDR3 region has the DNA TGTGCCAGCAGTGGATCCCAAAATCAGCCCCAGCATTTT.

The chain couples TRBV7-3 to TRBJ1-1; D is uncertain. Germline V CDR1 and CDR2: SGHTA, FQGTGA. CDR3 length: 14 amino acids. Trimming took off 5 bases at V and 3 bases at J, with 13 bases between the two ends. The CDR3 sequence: CASSPRTEDTEAFF. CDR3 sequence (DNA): TGTGCCAGCAGCCCCCGGACGGAGGACACTGAAGCTTTCTTT. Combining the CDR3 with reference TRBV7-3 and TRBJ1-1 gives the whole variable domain GAGVSQTPSNKVTEKGKYVELRCDPISGHTALYWYRQSLGQGPEFLIYFQGTGAADDSGLPNDRFFAVRPEGSVSTLKIQRTERGDSAVYLCASSPRTEDTEAFFGQGTRLTVV.

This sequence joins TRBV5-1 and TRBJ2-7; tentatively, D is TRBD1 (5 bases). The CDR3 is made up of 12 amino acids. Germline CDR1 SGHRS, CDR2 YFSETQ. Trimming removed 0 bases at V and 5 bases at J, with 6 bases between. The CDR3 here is CASSLGQHEQYF. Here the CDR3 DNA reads TGCGCCAGCAGCTTGGGACAGCACGAGCAGTACTTC.

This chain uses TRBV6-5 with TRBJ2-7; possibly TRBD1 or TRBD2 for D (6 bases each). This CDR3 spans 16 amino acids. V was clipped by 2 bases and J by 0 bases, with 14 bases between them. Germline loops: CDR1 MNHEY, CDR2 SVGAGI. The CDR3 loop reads CASSYGGGTSSYEQYF. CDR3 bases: TGTGCCAGCAGTTACGGGGGCGGGACGAGCTCCTACGAGCAGTACTTC.

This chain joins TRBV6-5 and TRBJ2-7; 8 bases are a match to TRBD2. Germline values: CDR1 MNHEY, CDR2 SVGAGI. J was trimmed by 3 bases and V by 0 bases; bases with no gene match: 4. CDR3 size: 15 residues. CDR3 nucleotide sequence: TGTGCCAGCAGTTACTCGACTAGCGCGGACTACGAGCAGTACTTC. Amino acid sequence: CASSYSTSADYEQYF.

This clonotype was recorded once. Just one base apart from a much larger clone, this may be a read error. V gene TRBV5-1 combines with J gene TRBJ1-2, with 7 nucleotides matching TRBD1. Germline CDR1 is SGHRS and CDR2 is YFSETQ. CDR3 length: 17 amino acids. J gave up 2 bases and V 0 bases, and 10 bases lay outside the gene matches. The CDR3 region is CASSLEDRRRSNYGYTF. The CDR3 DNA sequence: TGCGCCAGCAGCTTGGAGGACAGGCGACGAAGCAACTATGGCTACACCTTC.

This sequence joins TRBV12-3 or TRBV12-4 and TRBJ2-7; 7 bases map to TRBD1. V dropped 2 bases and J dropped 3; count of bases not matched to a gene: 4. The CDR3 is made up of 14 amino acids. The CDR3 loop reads CASSLLGQVYEQYF. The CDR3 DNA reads TGTGCCAGCAGTTTATTAGGACAGGTCTACGAGCAGTACTTC.

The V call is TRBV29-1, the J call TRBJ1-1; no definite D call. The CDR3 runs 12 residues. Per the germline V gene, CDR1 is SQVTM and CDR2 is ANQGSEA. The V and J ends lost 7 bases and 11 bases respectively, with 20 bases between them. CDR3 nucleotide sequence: TGCAGCGCCTCCGTTGCGACCCGTGAGGCTTTCTTT. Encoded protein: CSASVATREAFF.

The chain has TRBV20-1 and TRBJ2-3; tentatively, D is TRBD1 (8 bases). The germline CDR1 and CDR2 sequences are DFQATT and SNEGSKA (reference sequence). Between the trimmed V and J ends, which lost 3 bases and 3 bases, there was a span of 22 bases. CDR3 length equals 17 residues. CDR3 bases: TGCAGTGCTAGGGGAGTTCGGACAGGGAGGGGAACAGATACGCAGTATTTT. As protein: CSARGVRTGRGTDTQYF.

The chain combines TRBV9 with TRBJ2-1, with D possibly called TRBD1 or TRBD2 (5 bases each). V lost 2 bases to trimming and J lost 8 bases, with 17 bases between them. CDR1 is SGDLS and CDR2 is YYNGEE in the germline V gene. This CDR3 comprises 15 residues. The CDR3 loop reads CASSVQSGEGDEQFF. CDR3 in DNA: TGTGCCAGCAGCGTCCAAAGCGGTGAAGGGGATGAGCAGTTCTTC.

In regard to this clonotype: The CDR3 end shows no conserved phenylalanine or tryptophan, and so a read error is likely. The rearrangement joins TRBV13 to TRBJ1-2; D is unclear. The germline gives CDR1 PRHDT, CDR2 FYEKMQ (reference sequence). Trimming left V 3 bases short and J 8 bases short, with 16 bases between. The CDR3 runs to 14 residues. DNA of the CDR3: TGTGCCAGCAGCTTCTTGTTGGCTCTTGAGGGCTACACCCTC. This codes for CASSFLLALEGYTL.

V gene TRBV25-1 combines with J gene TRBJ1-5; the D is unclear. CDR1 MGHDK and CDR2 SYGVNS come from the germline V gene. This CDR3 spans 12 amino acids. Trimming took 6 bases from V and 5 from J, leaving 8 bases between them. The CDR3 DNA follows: TGTGCCAGCAGGGTTGGCGATCAGCCCCAGCATTTT. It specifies CASRVGDQPQHF.

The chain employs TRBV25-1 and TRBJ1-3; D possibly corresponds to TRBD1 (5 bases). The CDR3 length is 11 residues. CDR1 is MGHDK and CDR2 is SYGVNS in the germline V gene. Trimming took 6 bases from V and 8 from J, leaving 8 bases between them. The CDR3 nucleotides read TGTGCCAGCAGGCAGGGACACACCATATATTTT. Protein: CASRQGHTIYF.